This record concerns one TCR beta chain sequence. Its antigen is still unknown. One base away there is no much larger clone; base qualities are not given. The method behind the library was PCR. DNA from cultured CD4+ T cells underwent TCR sequencing with the Oncomine TCR Beta short-read assay at the Johns Hopkins FTIC core. The QIAamp micro DNA kit was used to extract genomic DNA from the cultured CD4+ T cells. Oncomine TCR Beta libraries from cultured CD4+ T cells were pooled using unique dual indexes and sequenced on an Illumina iSeq 100. From the authors' description of their analysis: Non-productive sequences were removed, and CDR3s that did not start with C, did not end with F or W, or were shorter than 7 amino acids were discarded. The MANAFEST web application identified antigen-specific clonotypes by comparing peptide-stimulated wells against reference wells and other culture wells. An FDR below 0.05, an odds ratio above 5, and a productive frequency above 0.1% in at least two of three replicate wells were required for clones to be considered positive. Cross-reactive clonotypes were defined as significantly expanded in both SARS-CoV-2 spike wells and at least one common cold coronavirus spike condition. CDR3 homology was assessed with Levenshtein distances (stringdist) and unrooted phylogenetic trees (ape) in R version 3.6.1. TCRdb reanalyzed the raw reads on its own, using fastp at Q25 for trimming and MiXCR for clone calling, and kept in-frame beta chains. Every entry covers one CDR3 protein and lists the most common genes and DNA from its rows. The V and J calls come from TCRdb's annotation, not from the publication. The sample yields about 7,600 distinct CDR3 sequences; around 62% were counted once. Roughly a fifth of the sample belongs to the ten largest clones.

The CDR3 runs 14 amino acids, cysteine and phenylalanine included. Of all the DNA, just the CDR3 is kept, 42 bases in frame from base 1. Trimming costs V 4 bases and J 6 bases, and their ends lie 12 bases apart. CDR1 and CDR2 (MNHEY, SMNVEV) derive from the germline V gene (reference sequence). These data belong to a study of vaccination and CD4 T cells after COVID-19 (dated by TCRdb to the early 2020s). With respect to the entire study: Convalescent patients had a positive SARS-CoV-2 result on nasal swab PCR, and of these patients, some ten had mild disease and one had severe disease. In the convalescent cohort there were six males and four females, among whom were two Hispanic individuals, seven Caucasians, two Asians and one multiracial person. Participants got two doses of the Pfizer-BioNTech BNT162b2 vaccine (n=8) or two doses of the Moderna mRNA-1273 vaccine (n=2). Post-COVID blood samples from convalescent patients were collected a median of approximately 100 days after diagnosis, with a range of roughly 35 to 161 days. Post-vaccine blood samples were collected a median of about 72 days after the second vaccine dose, ranging from about 13 to 241 days. Overlapping spike peptide pools from SARS-CoV-2 and from the common cold coronaviruses HCoV-NL63, HCoV-OC43 and HCoV-229E were used as culture stimuli. Control cultures received a CEFX viral epitope pool as the positive control, an HIV-1 Nef peptide pool as the negative control, or no peptide. In some eleven COVID-19 convalescent patients and several infection-naive healthy vaccine recipients, researchers compared the spike-specific CD4+ TCR repertoire from before mRNA vaccination with the repertoire from after.

This specimen's treatment or condition label, per the study, means: approximately nine-day PBMC culture with coronavirus spike peptide pools or control peptides (ViraFEST assay). The ViraFEST assay, used in the study, expanded antigen-specific T cells with peptide pools and then identified the expanded clonotypes through TCR sequencing. The convalescent patients' positive SARS-CoV-2 PCR tests were from March to December 2020, which was before the Alpha, Beta and Delta variants emerged in the United States. Each well held about 2 million PBMCs cultured in IMDM containing approximately 5% human AB serum and roughly 10 IU/ml IL-2, with 7.5 to 10 ug/ml peptide pools added. Half of the culture medium was replaced with fresh IL-2-containing medium on days 3 and 7. After approximately 11 days of culture, CD4+ T cells were isolated by negative selection with the EasySep CD4+ T cell isolation kit. Ficoll-Paque Plus gradient centrifugation was used to isolate PBMCs from whole blood, and the isolated PBMCs were then either used fresh or cryopreserved at -140C. Triplicate wells were generally used for each culture condition.

Summary of the overall study and its limitations: Only a relatively small number of convalescent patients were included in the study, and early timepoints following natural infection were not analyzed. Among the post-vaccine SARS-CoV-2-reactive clones in convalescent patients, a median about 89% showed up only after vaccination, which suggests vaccine-specific priming. Although the median number of SARS-CoV-2-reactive clonotypes went up from fewer than 25 after infection to some 37 after vaccination, the increase was not significant. Of the vaccine-specific clones in convalescent patients, 304 of 307, or nearly all, reacted only to SARS-CoV-2 spike and did not cross-react with common cold coronaviruses.

This TCR came from a human donor with COVID-19. The sequencing here drew on cultured CD4+ T cells from blood, taken after SARS-CoV-2 vaccination. The rearranged segments are TRBV27 and TRBJ2-2; matching of 6 bases hints at TRBD1 as the D gene. The DNA is as follows: TGTGCCAGCAGTTCCACACAGGGATCCGGGGAGCTGTTTTTT. This is translated as CASSSTQGSGELFF.